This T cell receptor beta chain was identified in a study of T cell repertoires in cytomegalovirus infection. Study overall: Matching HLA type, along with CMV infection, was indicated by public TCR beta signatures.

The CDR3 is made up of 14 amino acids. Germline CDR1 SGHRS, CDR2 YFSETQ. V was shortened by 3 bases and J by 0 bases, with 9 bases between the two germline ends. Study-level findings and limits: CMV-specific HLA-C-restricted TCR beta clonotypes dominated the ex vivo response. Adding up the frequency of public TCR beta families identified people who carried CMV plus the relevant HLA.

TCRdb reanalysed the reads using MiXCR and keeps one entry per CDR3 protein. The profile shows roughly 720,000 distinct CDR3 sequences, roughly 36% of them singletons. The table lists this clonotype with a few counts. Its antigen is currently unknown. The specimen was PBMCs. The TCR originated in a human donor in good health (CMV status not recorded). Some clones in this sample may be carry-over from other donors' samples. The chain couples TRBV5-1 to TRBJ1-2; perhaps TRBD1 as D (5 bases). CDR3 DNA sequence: TGCGCCAGCAGCTGGGACGGACCTAACTATGGCTACACCTTC. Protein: CASSWDGPNYGYTF.